Sequencing of this T cell receptor beta chain was carried out in a study of T cells after somatic rescue of genetic block. Per the germline V gene, CDR1 is SGHTA and CDR2 is FQGTGA. V lost 2 bases to trimming and J lost 5 bases; unmatched junction nucleotides: 4. The CDR3 totals 15 residues. Assay: immunoSEQ multiplex PCR; the TCRdb copy retains only in-frame clones and omits some. The table has roughly 58,000 clones, 96% seen once; the top ten hold more than 0.075%. V usage is TRBV7-3 and J usage is TRBJ2-1; TRBD2 aligns across 9 bases. The specimen sequenced was peripheral blood mononuclear cells (PBMCs). The source is a child in the first two years of life. The DNA for the CDR3 is TGTGCCAGCAGCTTACGGCTAGCGGGACACAATGAGCAGTTCTTC. Its translation is CASSLRLAGHNEQFF.